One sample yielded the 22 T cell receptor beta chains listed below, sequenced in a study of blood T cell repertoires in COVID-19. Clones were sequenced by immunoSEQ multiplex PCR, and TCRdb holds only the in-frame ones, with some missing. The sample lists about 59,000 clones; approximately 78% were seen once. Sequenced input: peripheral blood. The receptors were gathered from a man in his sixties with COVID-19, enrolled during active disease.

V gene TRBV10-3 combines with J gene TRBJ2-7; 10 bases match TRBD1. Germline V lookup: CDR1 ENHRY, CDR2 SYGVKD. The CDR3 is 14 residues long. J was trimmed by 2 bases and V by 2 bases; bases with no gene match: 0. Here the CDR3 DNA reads TGTGCCATCAGTGAGGGGACAGGGGCCTACGAGCAGTACTTC. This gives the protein CAISEGTGAYEQYF.

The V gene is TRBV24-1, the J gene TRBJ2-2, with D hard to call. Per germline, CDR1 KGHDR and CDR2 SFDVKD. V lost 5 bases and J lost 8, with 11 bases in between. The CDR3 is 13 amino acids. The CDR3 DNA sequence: TGTGCCACCAGTGCGGCCCGCGGAGGGGAGCTGTTTTTT. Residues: CATSAARGGELFF.

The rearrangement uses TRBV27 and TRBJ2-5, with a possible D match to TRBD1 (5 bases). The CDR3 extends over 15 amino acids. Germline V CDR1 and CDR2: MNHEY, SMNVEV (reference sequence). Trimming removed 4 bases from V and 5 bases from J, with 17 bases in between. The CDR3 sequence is CASSSWTRPGETQYF. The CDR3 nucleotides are TGTGCCAGCAGTTCCTGGACAAGGCCTGGGGAGACCCAGTACTTC.

CDR3 sequence: CSASRQRMNTEAFF. Written as DNA, the CDR3 is TGCAGTGCTAGTCGCCAGCGGATGAACACTGAAGCTTTCTTT. V usage is TRBV20-1 and J usage is TRBJ1-1; D ambiguous. CDR3 length equals 14 residues. Trimming pared 3 bases from V and 0 bases from J, leaving 11 bases between. CDR1 is DFQATT, CDR2 SNEGSKA, per germline (reference sequence).

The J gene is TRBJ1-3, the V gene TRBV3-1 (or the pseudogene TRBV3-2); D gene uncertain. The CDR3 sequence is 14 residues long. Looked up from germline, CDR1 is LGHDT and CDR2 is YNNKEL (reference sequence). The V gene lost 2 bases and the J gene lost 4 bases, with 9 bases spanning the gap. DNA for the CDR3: TGTGCCAGCAGCCAAAAGCGGGGAGGAAACACCATATATTTT. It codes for CASSQKRGGNTIYF.

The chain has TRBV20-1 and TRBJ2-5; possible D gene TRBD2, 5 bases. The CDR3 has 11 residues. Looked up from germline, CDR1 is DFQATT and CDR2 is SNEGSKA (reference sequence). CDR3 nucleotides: TGCAGCGGGTGGGAGCGGGAGACCCAGTACTTC. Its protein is CSGWERETQYF.

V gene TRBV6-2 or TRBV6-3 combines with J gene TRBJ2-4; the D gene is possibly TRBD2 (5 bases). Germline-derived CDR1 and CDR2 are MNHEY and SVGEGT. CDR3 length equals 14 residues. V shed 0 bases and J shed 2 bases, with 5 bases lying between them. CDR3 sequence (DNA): TGTGCCAGCAGTTACTCCGGGACCAAAAACATTCAGTACTTC. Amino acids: CASSYSGTKNIQYF.

The CDR3 nucleotides read TGCGCCAGCAGCATTGGGACAGCGAAACCCTACGAGCAGTACTTC. Its translation: CASSIGTAKPYEQYF. The chain combines TRBV5-1 with TRBJ2-7; 7 bases are shared with TRBD1. V was clipped by 4 bases and J by 2 bases; unmatched bases: 9. Germline V gene lookup returns CDR1 SGHRS and CDR2 YFSETQ. CDR3 size: 15 residues.

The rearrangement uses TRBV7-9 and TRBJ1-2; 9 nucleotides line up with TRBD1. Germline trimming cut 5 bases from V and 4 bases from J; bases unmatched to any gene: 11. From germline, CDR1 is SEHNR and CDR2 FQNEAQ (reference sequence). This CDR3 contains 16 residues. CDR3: CASSPRGDRAIYGYTF. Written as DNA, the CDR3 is TGTGCCAGCAGCCCTCGTGGGGACAGGGCGATCTATGGCTACACCTTC. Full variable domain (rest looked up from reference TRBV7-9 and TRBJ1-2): DTGVSQNPRHKITKRGQNVTFRCDPISEHNRLYWYRQTLGQGPEFLTYFQNEAQLEKSRLLSDRFSAERPKGSFSTLEIQRTEQGDSAMYLCASSPRGDRAIYGYTFGSGTRLTVV.

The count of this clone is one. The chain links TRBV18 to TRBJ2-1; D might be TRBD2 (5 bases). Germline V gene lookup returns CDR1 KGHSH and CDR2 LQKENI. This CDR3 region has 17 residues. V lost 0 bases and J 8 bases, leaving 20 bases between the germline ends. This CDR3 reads CASSPPGVLEGVDEQFF. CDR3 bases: TGTGCCAGCTCACCACCGGGTGTTCTCGAGGGTGTCGATGAGCAGTTCTTC.

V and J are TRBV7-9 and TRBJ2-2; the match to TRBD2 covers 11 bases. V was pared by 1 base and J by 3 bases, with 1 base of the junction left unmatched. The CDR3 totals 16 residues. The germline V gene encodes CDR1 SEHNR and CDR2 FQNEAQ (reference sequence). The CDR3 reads CASSLGLAGYTGELFF. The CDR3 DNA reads TGTGCCAGCAGCTTAGGACTAGCGGGGTACACCGGGGAGCTGTTTTTT.

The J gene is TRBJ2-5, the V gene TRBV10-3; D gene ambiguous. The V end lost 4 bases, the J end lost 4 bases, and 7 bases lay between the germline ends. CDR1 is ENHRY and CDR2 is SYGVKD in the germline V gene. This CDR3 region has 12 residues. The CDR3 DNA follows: TGTGCCATCAGTGTAACCGGAGAGACCCAGTACTTC. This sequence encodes CAISVTGETQYF.

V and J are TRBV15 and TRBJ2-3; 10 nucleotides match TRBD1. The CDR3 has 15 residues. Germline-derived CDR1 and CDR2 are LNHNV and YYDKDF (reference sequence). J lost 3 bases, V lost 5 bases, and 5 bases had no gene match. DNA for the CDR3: TGTGCCACCAGCGTTGGGACAGGGGATACAGATACGCAGTATTTT. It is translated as CATSVGTGDTDTQYF.

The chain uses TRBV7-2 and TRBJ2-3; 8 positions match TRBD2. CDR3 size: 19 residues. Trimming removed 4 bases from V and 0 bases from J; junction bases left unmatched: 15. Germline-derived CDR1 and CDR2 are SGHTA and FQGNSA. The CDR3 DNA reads TGTGCCAGCAGCTCCGGTGTACTAGCGGATTCCTTTAGCACAGATACGCAGTATTTT. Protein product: CASSSGVLADSFSTDTQYF.

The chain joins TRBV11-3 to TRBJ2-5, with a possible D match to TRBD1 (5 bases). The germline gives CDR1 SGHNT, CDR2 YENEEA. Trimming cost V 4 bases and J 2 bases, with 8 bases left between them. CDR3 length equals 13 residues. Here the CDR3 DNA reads TGTGCCAGCAGCTACGACAGACAAGAGACCCAGTACTTC. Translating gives CASSYDRQETQYF. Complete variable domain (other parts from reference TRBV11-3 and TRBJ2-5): EAGVVQSPRYKIIEKKQPVAFWCNPISGHNTLYWYLQNLGQGPELLIRYENEEAVDDSQLPKDRFSAERLKGVDSTLKIQPAELGDSAVYLCASSYDRQETQYFGPGTRLLVL.

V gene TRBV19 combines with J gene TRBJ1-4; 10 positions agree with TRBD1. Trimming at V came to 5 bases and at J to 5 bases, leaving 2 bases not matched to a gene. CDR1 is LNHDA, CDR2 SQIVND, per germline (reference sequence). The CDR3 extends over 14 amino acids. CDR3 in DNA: TGTGCCAGTAGTGACAGGGGGCGGAATGAAAAACTGTTTTTT. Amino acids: CASSDRGRNEKLFF.

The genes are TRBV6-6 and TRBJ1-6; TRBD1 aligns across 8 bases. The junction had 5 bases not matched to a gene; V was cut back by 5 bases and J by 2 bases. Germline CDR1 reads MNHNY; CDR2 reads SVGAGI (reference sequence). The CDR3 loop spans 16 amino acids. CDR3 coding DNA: TGTGCCAGCAGTCAGGGGGCCCGGGCCTATAATTCACCCCTCCACTTT. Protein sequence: CASSQGARAYNSPLHF.

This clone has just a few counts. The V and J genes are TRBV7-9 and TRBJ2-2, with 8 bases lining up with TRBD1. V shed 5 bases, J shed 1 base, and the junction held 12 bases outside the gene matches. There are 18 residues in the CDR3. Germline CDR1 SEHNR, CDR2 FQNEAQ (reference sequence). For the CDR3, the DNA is TGTGCCAGCAGCCCTCAGGGGGCGGGCCTAGGGAACACCGGGGAGCTGTTTTTT. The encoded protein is CASSPQGAGLGNTGELFF.

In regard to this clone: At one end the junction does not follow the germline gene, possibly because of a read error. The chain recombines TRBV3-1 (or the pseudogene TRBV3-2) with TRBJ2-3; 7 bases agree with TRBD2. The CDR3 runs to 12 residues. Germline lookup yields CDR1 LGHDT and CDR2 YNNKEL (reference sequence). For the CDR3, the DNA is TGTGCCAGCAGCCAAGAGACGGGGGGTCCCCTCTTT. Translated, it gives CASSQETGGPLF.

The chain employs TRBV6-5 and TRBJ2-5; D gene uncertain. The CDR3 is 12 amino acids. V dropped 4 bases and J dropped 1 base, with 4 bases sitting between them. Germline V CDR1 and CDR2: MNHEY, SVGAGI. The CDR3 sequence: CASSSPQETQYF. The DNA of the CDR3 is TGTGCCAGCAGTTCTCCCCAAGAGACCCAGTACTTC.

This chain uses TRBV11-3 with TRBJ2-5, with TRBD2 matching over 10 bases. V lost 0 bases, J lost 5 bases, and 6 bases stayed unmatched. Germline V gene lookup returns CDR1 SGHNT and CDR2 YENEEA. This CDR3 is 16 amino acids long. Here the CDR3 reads CASSLDRVAGGETQYF. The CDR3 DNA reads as TGTGCCAGCAGCTTAGATCGAGTAGCGGGAGGTGAGACCCAGTACTTC. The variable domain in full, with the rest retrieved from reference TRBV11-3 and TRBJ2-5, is EAGVVQSPRYKIIEKKQPVAFWCNPISGHNTLYWYLQNLGQGPELLIRYENEEAVDDSQLPKDRFSAERLKGVDSTLKIQPAELGDSAVYLCASSLDRVAGGETQYFGPGTRLLVL.

The CDR3 loop is CATSRERGGRTDTQYF. CDR3 nucleotides: TGTGCCACCAGCAGAGAGAGAGGGGGTAGAACAGATACGCAGTATTTT. V usage is TRBV15 and J usage is TRBJ2-3; D might be TRBD1 (6 bases). There are 16 residues in the CDR3. Germline values: CDR1 LNHNV, CDR2 YYDKDF (reference sequence). With 0 bases removed from V and 3 bases from J, the gap between germline ends came to 13 bases.